These 31 T cell receptor beta chains originate from one sample sequenced in a study of T cell repertoires in cytomegalovirus infection. TCRdb recomputed calls from the reads with MiXCR, one row per CDR3 protein. This table has fewer than 400,000 distinct CDR3 sequences, 15% to 20% appearing once. The sample consisted of PBMCs. Every receptor here comes from a human donor in good health (CMV status not recorded). Some clones in this sample may be carry-over from other donors' samples.

The chain employs TRBV19 and TRBJ2-7; a weak D match, TRBD2 (6 bases). The CDR3 loop spans 13 amino acids. Looked up from germline, CDR1 is LNHDA and CDR2 is SQIVND (reference sequence). Between the trimmed V and J ends, which lost 1 base and 10 bases, there was a span of 14 bases. This CDR3 reads CASSIGAGEPQYF. As DNA, the CDR3 is TGTGCCAGTAGTATAGGAGCGGGTGAGCCCCAGTACTTC.

The CDR3 loop reads CASSSDRAPTRETQYF. In DNA form, the CDR3 reads TGTGCCAGCAGTTCAGACAGGGCCCCGACCAGAGAGACCCAGTACTTC. This chain connects TRBV12-3 or TRBV12-4 to TRBJ2-5; 7 bases match TRBD1. This CDR3 spans 16 amino acids. The V and J ends lost 4 bases and 4 bases, in that order; junction bases with no gene match: 12.

This clonotype came up many times. This sequence joins TRBV6-2 or TRBV6-3 and TRBJ2-5; D unclear. Germline V gives CDR1 MNHEY, CDR2 SVGEGT. The CDR3 is 13 amino acids. V lost 2 bases to trimming and J lost 7 bases, with 11 bases between them. CDR3 DNA: TGTGCCAGCAGTTACCTACAGAAGGGGACCCAGTACTTC. Translated: CASSYLQKGTQYF.

This clonotype has more than one count but fewer than ten. The gene calls are TRBV12-3 or TRBV12-4 and TRBJ2-2; no definite D call. V dropped 8 bases and J dropped 6 bases, with 7 bases sitting between them. This CDR3 comprises 11 residues. The CDR3, as DNA: TGTGCCAGCGGATTGGCCGGGGAGCTGTTTTTT. Residues: CASGLAGELFF.

This chain joins TRBV5-5 and TRBJ2-6, with D possibly matching TRBD1 (5 bases). V lost 4 bases, J lost 0 bases, and 17 bases lay in between. The CDR3 has 18 residues. Germline assignment: CDR1 SGHKS and CDR2 YYEKEE (reference sequence). As DNA, the CDR3 is TGTGCCAGCAGCCGAGGTAGAGGACAAGACTCTGGGGCCAACGTCCTGACTTTC. The encoded protein is CASSRGRGQDSGANVLTF.

This clonotype was counted many times. The genes are TRBV7-2 and TRBJ2-7; 11 bases align to TRBD2. Looked up from germline, CDR1 is SGHTA and CDR2 is FQGNSA. V trimming: 3 bases; J trimming: 3 bases; junction bases outside the gene matches: 4. This CDR3 comprises 15 residues. CDR3 nucleotide sequence: TGTGCCAGCAGCTTTAGACTAGCGGGACGCTACGAGCAGTACTTC. This translates into CASSFRLAGRYEQYF.

The chain links TRBV5-1 to TRBJ2-1; 9 bases map to TRBD1. The CDR3 is made up of 14 amino acids. The V and J ends lost 5 bases and 5 bases, in that order; junction bases with no gene match: 5. Germline V gene lookup returns CDR1 SGHRS and CDR2 YFSETQ. The CDR3, as DNA: TGCGCCAGCAGAACACAGGGGGCCAACAATGAGCAGTTCTTC. Translation: CASRTQGANNEQFF.

This clonotype was found a few times. The chain uses TRBV6-5 and TRBJ2-1; 9 bases map to TRBD2. V shed 2 bases and J 8 bases; nucleotides not matched to a gene: 7. Germline V gene data show CDR1 as MNHEY and CDR2 as SVGAGI. CDR3 length: 15 residues. The CDR3 sequence: CASSYSGRMGDEQFF. DNA for the CDR3: TGTGCCAGCAGTTACAGCGGGAGGATGGGGGATGAGCAGTTCTTC.

This clonotype was observed a handful of times. This chain connects TRBV6-6 to TRBJ1-5, with 9 bases matching TRBD1. The CDR3 spans 16 residues. The trim removed 2 bases at V and 6 bases at J, leaving 8 bases unmatched. Per germline, CDR1 MNHNY and CDR2 SVGAGI (reference sequence). The CDR3, as DNA: TGTGCCAGCAGTTACGCGGGACAGGGTTGGGTTCAGCCCCAGCATTTT. It yields the protein CASSYAGQGWVQPQHF.

This clonotype was observed at least ten times. The V gene is TRBV5-4, the J gene TRBJ2-7; D possibly corresponds to TRBD2 (6 bases). CDR3 length equals 12 residues. Germline CDR1 reads SGHNT; CDR2 reads YYREEE (reference sequence). V was trimmed by 3 bases and J by 4 bases, leaving 8 bases between them. This CDR3 is CASSWAGYEQYF. CDR3 DNA sequence: TGTGCCAGCAGCTGGGCGGGATACGAGCAGTACTTC.

This clonotype was detected a few times. This chain connects TRBV6-2 or TRBV6-3 to TRBJ2-5, with D maybe TRBD2 (5 bases). V lost 7 bases, J lost 0 bases, and 15 bases lay in between. CDR3 size: 15 residues. Germline V gives CDR1 MNHEY, CDR2 SVGEGT. As DNA, the CDR3 is TGTGCCAGCATTTTAGACCGGGGATACCAAGAGACCCAGTACTTC. As protein: CASILDRGYQETQYF.

This clonotype has just a few counts. The rearrangement joins TRBV12-5 to TRBJ1-1; weak D call: TRBD1 (5 bases). Germline-derived CDR1 and CDR2 are LGHNT and FRNRAP. Trimming removed 0 bases at V and 1 base at J, with 18 bases between. The CDR3 is 18 amino acids. CDR3 nucleotide sequence: TGTGCTAGTGGTTTGGTATCCTTAGTCACGACAGCGAACACTGAAGCTTTCTTT. Translating gives CASGLVSLVTTANTEAFF. The whole variable domain, remainder taken from reference TRBV12-5 and TRBJ1-1, is DARVTQTPRHKVTEMGQEVTMRCQPILGHNTVFWYRQTMMQGLELLAYFRNRAPLDDSGMPKDRFSAEMPDATLATLKIQPSEPRDSAVYFCASGLVSLVTTANTEAFFGQGTRLTVV.

The chain joins TRBV19 to TRBJ1-2, with TRBD1 as a possible D gene (5 bases). CDR3 length equals 13 residues. Germline values: CDR1 LNHDA, CDR2 SQIVND (reference sequence). The V and J ends lost 3 bases and 5 bases respectively, with 10 bases between them. The chain's CDR3 is CASSIGKGYGYTF. Written as DNA, the CDR3 is TGTGCCAGTAGTATCGGTAAGGGGTATGGCTACACCTTC.

This clonotype was found many times. V gene TRBV12-3 or TRBV12-4 combines with J gene TRBJ1-1; D is uncertain. Trimming pared 1 base from V and 8 bases from J, leaving 8 bases between. There are 12 residues in the CDR3. The CDR3 region is CASSLGFREAFF. The CDR3 DNA sequence: TGTGCCAGCAGTTTAGGGTTTAGGGAAGCTTTCTTT.

This clonotype was counted a few times. J is TRBJ2-5 and V is TRBV5-1, with D tentatively TRBD1 or TRBD2 (5 bases each). The ends were cut back, 0 bases at V and 4 bases at J, with 10 bases in the middle. Germline V gene data show CDR1 as SGHRS and CDR2 as YFSETQ. The CDR3 runs 14 residues. CDR3 protein: CASSLDTGRETQYF. The CDR3 DNA reads TGCGCCAGCAGCTTGGACACGGGGCGAGAGACCCAGTACTTC.

V and J are TRBV4-2 and TRBJ2-4; 8 positions match TRBD2. The junction had 12 bases not matched to a gene; V was cut back by 1 base and J by 1 base. Germline loops: CDR1 LGHNA, CDR2 YNFKEQ. This CDR3 region has 19 residues. CDR3 residues: CASSQVNSGAGLAKNIQYF. The CDR3 DNA is TGTGCCAGCAGCCAAGTAAATAGCGGGGCCGGTTTGGCCAAAAACATTCAGTACTTC.

This clonotype was seen more than once but under ten times. The chain recombines TRBV10-3 with TRBJ2-1; 9 nucleotides match TRBD2. The CDR3 consists of 14 residues. Germline V gives CDR1 ENHRY, CDR2 SYGVKD. Germline trimming cut 4 bases from V and 7 bases from J; bases unmatched to any gene: 5. The CDR3 nucleotides are TGTGCCATCAGTGCAGGGACTAGCATGAATGAGCAGTTCTTC. It is translated as CAISAGTSMNEQFF.

This clonotype was detected only a few times. The chain carries TRBV2 and TRBJ1-1; no reliable D call. The CDR3 spans 14 residues. Germline V CDR1 and CDR2: SNHLY, FYNNEI. V lost 6 bases, J lost 8 bases, and 19 bases lay in between. The CDR3 loop is CASSFGRSTKEAFF. The CDR3 DNA is TGTGCCAGCAGCTTCGGACGGAGTACTAAGGAAGCTTTCTTT.

The chain is built from TRBV4-3 and TRBJ2-3; weak D call: TRBD2 (5 bases). The CDR3 is 15 residues long. V was cut by 1 base and J by 4 bases, with 12 bases left in between. Looked up from germline, CDR1 is LGHNA and CDR2 is YSLEER. The chain's CDR3 is CASSQAPGRADTQYF. In DNA, the CDR3 is TGCGCCAGCAGCCAAGCGCCGGGAAGGGCAGATACGCAGTATTTT.

This clonotype was observed many times. The rearrangement uses TRBV10-3 and TRBJ1-1; TRBD1 might be the D (5 bases). This CDR3 has 16 residues. Germline V lookup: CDR1 ENHRY, CDR2 SYGVKD. V was shortened by 0 bases and J by 5 bases, with 16 bases between the two germline ends. The CDR3 nucleotides read TGTGCCATCAGTGAGTCTCTGCCGGGGGGACGAACTGAAGCTTTCTTT. Translation gives CAISESLPGGRTEAFF.

In this sample, this clonotype turned up a few times. The chain links TRBV19 to TRBJ1-1, with D unclear. The CDR3 contains 10 residues. Per germline, CDR1 LNHDA and CDR2 SQIVND (reference sequence). Trimming shortened V by 11 bases and J by 4 bases, and 8 bases separated the two germline ends. CDR3 sequence reads: CAPRCTEAFF. The CDR3 DNA reads TGTGCCCCGAGGTGCACTGAAGCTTTCTTT.

This clonotype has at least ten counts. The chain joins TRBV4-3 to TRBJ2-1; 9 nucleotides align to TRBD2. CDR3 size: 15 residues. Losses at the gene ends were 1 base for V and 9 bases for J; bases not matched to a gene: 7. From germline, CDR1 is LGHNA and CDR2 YSLEER. CDR3 sequence: CASSQGSGRGSEQFF. The CDR3 region has the DNA TGCGCCAGCAGCCAAGGTAGCGGGAGAGGTAGTGAGCAGTTCTTC.

This clonotype was seen more than once but under ten times. The rearrangement uses TRBV12-3 or TRBV12-4 and TRBJ1-1; D possibly corresponds to TRBD1 (5 bases). V gave up 3 bases and J gave up 1 base, with 12 bases separating them. This CDR3 comprises 15 residues. The CDR3 loop reads CASSFPHQGNTEAFF. The DNA for the CDR3 is TGTGCCAGCAGTTTCCCACACCAGGGGAACACTGAAGCTTTCTTT.

This CDR3 is CATRSGTNTGELFF. DNA of the CDR3: TGTGCCACGCGTTCAGGGACGAACACCGGGGAGCTGTTTTTT. The chain links TRBV19 to TRBJ2-2, with TRBD1 as a possible D gene (5 bases). Between the trimmed V and J ends, which lost 10 bases and 0 bases, there was a span of 12 bases. The CDR3 runs 14 residues. CDR1 and CDR2 from the germline V gene are LNHDA and SQIVND (reference sequence).

This clonotype was detected ten times or more. This rearrangement joins TRBV28 to TRBJ2-7, with no clear D. V dropped 1 base and J dropped 2 bases, with 12 bases sitting between them. Germline-derived CDR1 and CDR2 are MDHEN and SYDVKM. CDR3 length: 15 amino acids. The CDR3 sequence: CASSLYGVGAYEQYF. The CDR3 DNA reads TGTGCCAGCAGTTTATACGGTGTCGGAGCCTACGAGCAGTACTTC. Full variable domain (remainder filled in from reference TRBV28 and TRBJ2-7): DVKVTQSSRYLVKRTGEKVFLECVQDMDHENMFWYRQDPGLGLRLIYFSYDVKMKEKGDIPEGYSVSREKKERFSLILESASTNQTSMYLCASSLYGVGAYEQYFGPGTRLTVT.

The V and J genes are TRBV12-3 or TRBV12-4 and TRBJ1-2; 7 bases agree with TRBD1. The ends lost 6 bases at V and 1 base at J; junction bases unmatched: 5. This CDR3 is 14 amino acids long. The chain's CDR3 is CASRNTGVNYGYTF. CDR3 sequence (DNA): TGTGCCAGCAGGAATACAGGGGTTAACTATGGCTACACCTTC.

This clonotype was seen repeatedly, ten times or more. This sequence joins TRBV7-2 and TRBJ2-3; D is undetermined. Germline lookup yields CDR1 SGHTA and CDR2 FQGNSA. The CDR3 contains 13 residues. The V end was cut by 3 bases, the J end by 6 bases, with 10 bases between. The CDR3 sequence is CASSFLMRDTQYF. CDR3 bases: TGTGCCAGCAGCTTCCTAATGAGGGATACGCAGTATTTT.

This clonotype was counted at least ten times. The chain recombines TRBV7-2 with TRBJ1-4, with 7 bases that match TRBD1. This CDR3 comprises 16 residues. The germline gives CDR1 SGHTA, CDR2 FQGNSA. V lost 4 bases and J lost 3; bases outside the gene matches: 8. The CDR3 protein is CASSSRRDSSNEKLFF. The CDR3 DNA follows: TGTGCCAGCAGCTCACGAAGGGACAGTTCTAATGAAAAACTGTTTTTT.

V usage is TRBV20-1 and J usage is TRBJ2-7; D may be TRBD1 (5 bases). In germline, CDR1 is DFQATT, CDR2 SNEGSKA (reference sequence). The CDR3 runs to 14 residues. V shed 0 bases and J shed 4 bases, with 13 bases lying between them. CDR3 nucleotide sequence: TGCAGTGCTAGAGATCAGGGCAGGTCTTACGAGCAGTACTTC. Translation: CSARDQGRSYEQYF.

The rearrangement uses TRBV27 and TRBJ2-3; D is uncertain. This CDR3 region has 13 residues. CDR1 is MNHEY, CDR2 SMNVEV, per germline (reference sequence). V dropped 8 bases and J dropped 2 bases, with 11 bases sitting between them. The CDR3 region has the DNA TGTGCCAGCGGTCCAAGGAACACAGATACGCAGTATTTT. This gives the protein CASGPRNTDTQYF.

As for this clonotype: This may be a read error, as it is one base from a much larger clone. The final CDR3 position lacks the conserved phenylalanine or tryptophan, pointing to a likely read error. This chain connects TRBV19 to TRBJ2-2, with 10 bases that match TRBD1. Germline V CDR1 and CDR2: LNHDA, SQIVND (reference sequence). CDR3 length: 15 residues. Trimming at V came to 7 bases and at J to 5 bases, leaving 7 bases not matched to a gene. CDR3 sequence (DNA): TGTGCCAGTAAACCGGGACAGGGGAGGACCGGGGAGCTGTTTTCT. It yields the protein CASKPGQGRTGELFS.